This record looks at one TCR beta chain sequence and its context. The germline V and J ends were trimmed by 7 bases and 6 bases, with 16 bases remaining between them. The CDR3 totals 13 residues. The germline gives CDR1 MNHEY, CDR2 SVGEGT. Each cDNA got a UMI-containing oligo ligated at its 3' end. First-round PCR used about 4 cycles and beta primers RC1.1 and RC1.2 covering TRBC1 and TRBC2. One entry per CDR3 protein, called by TCRdb with MiXCR from the UMI-ligation and nested PCR reads. The sample has approximately 50,000 distinct CDR3 sequences, roughly 10% seen once. KT2 cells were mixed with fixed PBMC numbers at varying ratios. These data are taken from a study of quantifying T cell responses using KT2 cells. The wider study: RNA was reverse transcribed with TCR alpha and beta constant-region primers.

The sequence was obtained from a human donor. The chain is built from TRBV6-2 or TRBV6-3 and TRBJ2-7; possible D gene TRBD1, 6 bases. The specimen was PBMCs spiked with cells of the T cell clone KT2. CDR3 bases: TGTGCCAGCACCAAAGGGGGATCCGGCGAGCAGTACTTC. Residues: CASTKGGSGEQYF.